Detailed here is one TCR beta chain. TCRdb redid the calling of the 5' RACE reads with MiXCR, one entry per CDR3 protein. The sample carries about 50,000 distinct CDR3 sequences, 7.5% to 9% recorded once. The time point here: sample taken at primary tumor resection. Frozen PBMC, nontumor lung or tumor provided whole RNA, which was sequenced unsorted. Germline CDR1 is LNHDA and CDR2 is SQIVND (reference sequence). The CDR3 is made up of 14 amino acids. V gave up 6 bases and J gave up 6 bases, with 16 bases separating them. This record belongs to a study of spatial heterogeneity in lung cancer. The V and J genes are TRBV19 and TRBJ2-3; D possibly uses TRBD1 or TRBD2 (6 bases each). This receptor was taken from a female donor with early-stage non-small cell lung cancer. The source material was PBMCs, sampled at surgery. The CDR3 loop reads CASRTGGGSDTQYF. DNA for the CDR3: TGTGCCAGTAGAACCGGGGGCGGATCCGATACGCAGTATTTT. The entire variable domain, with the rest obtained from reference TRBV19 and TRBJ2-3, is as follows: DGGITQSPKYLFRKEGQNVTLSCEQNLNHDAMYWYRQDPGQGLRLIYYSQIVNDFQKGDIAEGYSVSREKKESFPLTVTSAQKNPTAFYLCASRTGGGSDTQYFGPGTRLTVL.